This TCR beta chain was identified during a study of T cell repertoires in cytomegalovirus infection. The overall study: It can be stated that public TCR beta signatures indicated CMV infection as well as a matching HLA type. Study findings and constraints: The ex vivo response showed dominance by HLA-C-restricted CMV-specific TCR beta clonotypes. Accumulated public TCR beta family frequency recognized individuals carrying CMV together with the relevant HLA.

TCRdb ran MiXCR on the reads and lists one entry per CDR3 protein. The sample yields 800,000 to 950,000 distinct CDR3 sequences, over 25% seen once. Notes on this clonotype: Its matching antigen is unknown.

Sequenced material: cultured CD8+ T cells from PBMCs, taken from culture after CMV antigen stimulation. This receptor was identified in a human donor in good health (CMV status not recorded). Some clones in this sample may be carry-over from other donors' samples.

The CDR3 loop reads CASSYSTLKLAGYNEQFF. The CDR3, as DNA: TGTGCCAGCAGTTACTCGACTTTAAAACTAGCGGGGTACAATGAGCAGTTCTTC. The chain links TRBV6-6 to TRBJ2-1; 10 positions match TRBD2. The germline V gene encodes CDR1 MNHNY and CDR2 SVGAGI (reference sequence). The trim removed 0 bases at V and 4 bases at J, leaving 9 bases unmatched. The CDR3 runs to 18 residues.